Described below is a single T cell receptor (beta chain) sequence and its context. Profiled with immunoSEQ multiplex PCR; TCRdb holds only in-frame clones, not every one. The sample gives about 140,000 clones, about 86% of which show up once; about 2.7% is in the top ten. Trimming removed 4 bases from V and 6 bases from J; junction bases left unmatched: 10. Per germline, CDR1 SGHRS and CDR2 YFSETQ. The CDR3 extends over 16 amino acids. The data were obtained in a study of cytomegalovirus exposure and HLA in healthy donors. V is TRBV5-1 and J is TRBJ2-1, with 10 bases aligning to TRBD1. This clonotype was obtained from a young man in good health and CMV-seronegative. The sample was PBMCs. CDR3 nucleotides: TGCGCCAGCAGCATGACCGGGACAGGGGTGGTCAATGAGCAGTTCTTC. It is translated as CASSMTGTGVVNEQFF. The variable domain in full, completed from reference TRBV5-1 and TRBJ2-1, reads KAGVTQTPRYLIKTRGQQVTLSCSPISGHRSVSWYQQTPGQGLQFLFEYFSETQRNKGNFPGRFSGRQFSNSRSEMNVSTLELGDSALYLCASSMTGTGVVNEQFFGPGTRLTVL.